This record concerns one T cell receptor beta chain sequence. What antigen it recognizes has not been identified. Qualities for individual bases were not recorded, and no much larger clone is one base off. The germline ends are 12 bases apart after V is trimmed by 5 bases and J by 4 bases. From a lookup of the germline V gene, CDR1 and CDR2 are MDHEN and SYDVKM. Inclusive of the bounding cysteine and phenylalanine, the CDR3 is 14 residues long. Kept here is only the CDR3 DNA, which spans 42 bases and is read in frame from base 1. These data originate in a study of cytomegalovirus exposure and HLA in healthy donors (dated by TCRdb to the late 2010s). A note on the overall study: In an earlier analysis of fewer than 750 of the donors, 276 Gb of sequence data and just under 120 million unique TCR beta sequences from about 179 million T cells were reported. The genetic ancestry cluster associated with self-reported Caucasian donors included around 76% of the roughly 390 genotyped donors. An earlier analysis of approximately 500 of the donors applied high-throughput TCR beta sequencing to assess whether each TCR beta V gene segment acted as functional or pseudogenic. Across some 400 genotyped donors of the cohort, an average of approximately 240,000 unique TCR beta nucleotide sequences per donor were sequenced, and 15% to 20% of those sequences were non-productive. All discovery cohort repertoires had been generated using a single sequencing platform. The study used immunosequencing to profile the T cell repertoires of about 670 subjects and linked those repertoires to cytomegalovirus serostatus. Genome-wide SNP genotypes for about 55% of the 666 donors were used in a later genetic analysis, which treated that subset as a discovery cohort. Rather than using new phenotypic data, the later analysis identified candidate immune exposures from TCR beta sequences and from how often those sequences occurred across donors. The study combined high-throughput TCR immunosequencing, statistical association of individual TCRs with disease status, and machine learning to predict cytomegalovirus infection status. A separate validation cohort of roughly 130 different subjects was used in addition to the 666-subject first cohort. The number of typed donors differed by locus: roughly 620-640 for A, B, C, DRB1 and DQB1; 500 to 550 for DQA1; 600 to 610 for DPA1; and 400 to 480 for DPB1. Because of strong linkage in the cohort, 4 to 6 DR-DQ haplotypes were treated as single units for association and clustering. Donor age, sex, ethnicity and CMV serostatus were compiled together with the repertoire data. HLA typing covered class I and class II loci at four-digit resolution. A later analysis re-examined previously published TCR beta repertoires from 610 or so donors and added high-resolution HLA genotyping to investigate patterns of TCR occurrence. The study was designed to test whether signatures of past pathogen exposure could be identified by cataloging public T cell receptors. Roughly 300 gigabases of sequencing data and approximately 85 million unique TCR sequences were included in an early release covering 550 to 650 HLA-typed donors.

Overall study outcomes, separate from this receptor: In an earlier analysis of approximately 590 of the donors, most TCR beta V segments appeared in productive rearrangements about 90% or about 30% of the time, broadly matching IMGT annotations. Correlated functional status among segregating V segments might reflect linkage disequilibrium, but an unknown experimental factor could not be ruled out. In a later analysis, most CMV-associated TCR beta chains were found to appear HLA-restricted, with HLA associations seemingly driven largely by CMV exposure. The cohort was sequenced for TCR beta chains only, and without alpha or paired-chain data the features that could be detected were limited. Cytomegalovirus status was reported to be diagnosed by the classifier with high specificity and sensitivity in both the original and validation cohorts. V-gene and J-gene trimming of TCR beta chains was associated with a missense DCLRE1C variant in a later genetic analysis, and the association was replicated in an independent cohort. Some IMGT-functional V segments, including TRBV6-2 and TRBV6-3, could not be distinguished by the 87-base-pair reads and were therefore excluded. Roughly uniform sequencing depth across donors was assumed in presence/absence analyses, although this assumption may not hold. In a later genetic analysis, fewer N-insertions in productive TCRs were reported among donors in an Asian-associated ancestry cluster than the roughly 670-donor mean. According to a later analysis, TCR association rates differed among HLA loci, with DRB1 alleles showing the most associated TCRs and HLA-C alleles showing the fewest. A few of the identified cytomegalovirus-associated TCR beta chains were confirmed in vitro to be specific for cytomegalovirus antigens. Around 16 rarely observed V segments, including chromosome 9 orphons, were excluded from the earlier analysis of some 590 of the donors because counts were too low. In a later analysis, 16,951 TCR beta sequences were associated with specific HLA alleles at a false discovery rate of 0.05. For the cohort, immune exposure information was limited to CMV serostatus. Assigning TCR associations to individual alleles was difficult when HLA alleles, especially DR and DQ, strongly co-occurred. Compared with equally common non-associated chains, HLA-associated TCR beta chains in a later analysis were more clonally expanded and had lower generation probabilities. A further reported finding was that TCR beta sequences accurately predicted the HLA-A and HLA-B alleles for most subjects in the first cohort. A total of 150 or so TCR beta chains were listed by the study as associated with cytomegalovirus. Because some donors lacked HLA typing at each locus, the association tests relied only on the typed subset. A later analysis reported that several top co-occurrence clusters appeared linked to parvovirus B19, influenza, CMV and Epstein-Barr virus. Across donors, most TCR sequences were observed very rarely, whereas some public TCRs were present in many individuals. The authors suggested that the approach could potentially be extended to other disease states and immunological phenotypes. A cluster of highly shared sequence variants was judged likely to be a technical artifact of the sequencing pipeline.

The cohort was made up of 666 healthy bone marrow donors. Cohort members were all nominally healthy when sampled, although unrecorded immune exposures were likely present. The donor tested CMV seronegative, placing the donor among the 350 or so seronegative members of the cohort. Each donor provided a peripheral blood sample, and peripheral blood mononuclear cells were used for TCR beta sequencing. Genomic DNA was extracted from the blood cell samples with the Qiagen DNeasy Blood Extraction Kit. The method was the immunoSEQ multiplex PCR assay. The multiplex PCR relied on a mix of 60 forward primers for TCR Vbeta segments and 13 reverse primers for TCR Jbeta segments. The CDR3 region of rearranged TCR beta genes was amplified from genomic DNA with a multiplex PCR assay. The amplified TCR beta libraries were sequenced on the Illumina HiSeq System as 87-base-pair reads. The authors' analysis ran thus. In a later analysis, 70 million to 95 million unique TCR beta chains were counted across the approximately 640 repertoires, and around 11 million of these chains were shared by at least two donors. Raw reads were error-corrected and collapsed into unique sequences with a nearest-neighbor algorithm that merged closely related sequences to remove PCR and sequencing errors. V, D and J gene segments were assigned by aligning CDR3 sequences to IMGT reference sequences. For a sequence to be retained, at least a six-nucleotide match to both a V gene segment and a J gene segment was required. A rearrangement counted as productive if the CDR3 had no stop codons and remained in frame with V and J, and every other rearrangement counted as non-productive. CDR3 was defined according to IMGT convention as the region running from the second conserved V-encoded cysteine to the conserved J-encoded phenylalanine. Sequences without an unambiguous match to a single V gene segment were excluded from the earlier analysis of approximately 560 of the donors. An earlier analysis of a few hundred of the donors called V segments functional above 56.7% productive rearrangements and segregating when the between-donor standard deviation exceeded 5%. A statistical classification framework was developed to diagnose cytomegalovirus status using the catalog of TCR beta chain sequences. A later analysis assigned V and J genes by comparing TCR nucleotide sequences with IMGT/GENE-DB human TR gene sequences. Using the TCRdist pipeline, a later analysis assigned CDR3 sequences along with most-parsimonious VDJ recombination scenarios. In a later analysis, every TCR beta chain was defined by the combination of its CDR3 amino acid sequence and its V-gene family, and reads without a unique V-gene family were dropped. A later analysis removed several hundred highly shared, low-generation-probability nucleotide sequences to deal with suspected cross-contamination and a sequencing artifact. In a later analysis, a clonal expansion index for each public chain was calculated from normalized within-repertoire ranks of inferred template counts. In a later analysis, generation probabilities were computed using a VDJ recombination model fitted to out-of-frame rearrangements, and the results were checked against IGoR. Hypergeometric tests were used in a later analysis to score TCR-TCR, TCR-HLA and TCR-CMV co-occurrence, with a repertoire-size bias correction applied to the TCR pairs. In a later analysis, false discovery rates were estimated by permuting HLA or CMV assignments 20 times. In a later analysis, co-occurring TCRs were grouped using DBSCAN, with TCRdist sequence similarity added in when clustering inside HLA-allele-positive subsets. For co-occurrence clustering, repertoires with fewer than 30,000 or more than 120,000 public chains were excluded, along with five repertoires with anomalous nucleotide sharing. The clones in this table, taken by TCRdb from immuneACCESS, are in-frame only. Not every clone is retained; where verified, under half of the shortfall comes from an unresolved V gene, and the cause of the rest is unknown. The V and J calls and clone size come from that table; D and trimming were worked out from the DNA. Within this sample are 100,000 or so clones, with roughly 82% of them counted one time only. The top ten hold more than 1% of the sample.

Recombination linked TRBV28 to TRBJ1-3, with the identity of the D gene unclear. This clonotype was obtained from a woman between 18 and 29 years old in good health and CMV-seronegative. The sequenced sample consisted of PBMCs. The CDR3 reads as follows: CASSRNTGGNTIYF. The sequence in DNA is TGTGCCAGCAGTCGGAATACCGGGGGAAACACCATATATTTT.